The sequence of this T cell receptor (beta chain) was determined in a study of blood T cell repertoires in COVID-19. Cohorts were assigned according to the clinical history that participants reported. Germline V gene data show CDR1 as LGHDT and CDR2 as YNNKEL (reference sequence). The V gene end was trimmed by 6 bases and the J gene end by 1 base; junction bases not matched to a gene: 8. The CDR3 runs to 16 residues. Assay: immunoSEQ multiplex PCR; the TCRdb copy retains only in-frame clones and omits some. The table has 150,000 to 200,000 clones, over 80% seen once. The source is a woman aged 55-75 years who had recovered from COVID-19. Sequences were obtained from PBMCs or T cells enriched from blood (not recorded which). The rearrangement joins TRBV3-1 (or the pseudogene TRBV3-2) to TRBJ2-2; 7 positions match TRBD1. This CDR3 is CASSRKTGLNTGELFF. The CDR3 nucleotides are TGTGCCAGCAGTAGGAAGACAGGGCTGAACACCGGGGAGCTGTTTTTT.